The 8 T cell receptor beta chains given below trace back to one sample, sequenced in a study of T cells in Graves' hyperthyroidism and ophthalmopathy. Template material for amplifying TCR beta CDR3 regions consisted of RNA transcripts. Researchers ran a first-round RT-PCR on the TCR CDR3 using the HTBI primer set. TCRdb ran MiXCR on the multiplex PCR reads and lists one entry per CDR3 protein. This sample has fewer than 550,000 distinct CDR3 sequences; roughly 25% occur once, and the top ten carry about 11%. Sequenced: blood. These receptors were collected from a woman between 25 and 40 years old with Graves' ophthalmopathy.

This clonotype was picked up many times. DNA of the CDR3: TGTGCCAGCAGTTACTCGAGAGGGTCGAGCTATGGCTACACCTTC. It specifies CASSYSRGSSYGYTF. The chain is built from TRBV6-5 and TRBJ1-2, with no clear D. This CDR3 contains 15 residues. Germline lookup yields CDR1 MNHEY and CDR2 SVGAGI. V lost 0 bases and J 4 bases, leaving 12 bases between the germline ends.

Many counts were recorded for this clonotype. The chain uses TRBV25-1 and TRBJ2-5; D is ambiguous. V lost 3 bases, J lost 5 bases, and 16 bases lay in between. Germline values: CDR1 MGHDK, CDR2 SYGVNS. The length of the CDR3 is 15 residues. DNA for the CDR3: TGTGCCAGCAGTGACCTCACACGGTCGGACGAGACCCAGTACTTC. Its protein is CASSDLTRSDETQYF.

In the case of this clonotype: The junction departs from the called germline gene at one end, perhaps through a read error. The genes are TRBV30 and TRBJ2-7; D gene uncertain. This CDR3 spans 12 amino acids. CDR1 and CDR2 (germline): GTSNPN, SVGIG (reference sequence). The CDR3 region is CAWSASHDPLIF. The CDR3 DNA is TGTGCCTGGAGCGCCTCCCACGACCCTCTTATCTTC. The whole variable domain, remainder taken from reference TRBV30 and TRBJ2-7, is SQTIHQWPATLVQPVGSPLSLECTVEGTSNPNLYWYRQAAGRGLQLLFYSVGIGQISSEVPQNLSASRPQDRQFILSSKKLLLSDSGFYLCAWSASHDPLIFGPGTRLTVT.

The table lists this clonotype with many counts. The J gene is TRBJ1-1, the V gene TRBV18; D unresolved. Germline CDR1 KGHSH, CDR2 LQKENI. The CDR3 extends over 14 amino acids. V lost 2 bases and J 2 bases, leaving 9 bases between the germline ends. CDR3 nucleotides: TGTGCCAGCTCACCAGGGGAACCTAACACTGAAGCTTTCTTT. It is translated as CASSPGEPNTEAFF.

This clonotype occurred many times. The chain is built from TRBV9 and TRBJ1-1, with D possibly TRBD1 on 6 matching bases. Deletions cut 3 bases from V and 1 base from J, with 10 bases between. This CDR3 spans 14 amino acids. Germline V CDR1 and CDR2: SGDLS, YYNGEE. CDR3 in amino acids: CASSAYRENTEAFF. As DNA, the CDR3 is TGTGCCAGCAGCGCGTACAGGGAGAACACTGAAGCTTTCTTT.

This rearrangement joins TRBV27 to TRBJ2-7, with TRBD2 matching over 7 bases. CDR1 is MNHEY, CDR2 SMNVEV, per germline (reference sequence). CDR3 length equals 15 residues. The V segment lost 5 bases and the J segment 5 bases; nucleotides outside the gene matches: 12. The CDR3 spells CASSQSLATRNEQYF. CDR3 DNA sequence: TGTGCCAGCAGTCAATCACTAGCGACACGGAACGAGCAGTACTTC.

As to this clonotype: A much larger clonotype is one base distant, so this may be a read error. This chain connects TRBV20-1 to TRBJ2-5, with D perhaps matching TRBD1 (6 bases). CDR3 length: 14 amino acids. The germline gives CDR1 DFQATT, CDR2 SNEGSKA (reference sequence). CDR3 bases: TGCAGTGCTGCGGACACCGAGGGGGAAGAGACCCAGGACTTC. It encodes CSAADTEGEETQDF.

This clonotype was picked up many times. The chain employs TRBV4-3 and TRBJ2-5; 7 bases fit TRBD2. CDR1 and CDR2 (germline): LGHNA, YSLEER. V was pared by 2 bases and J by 0 bases, with 3 bases of the junction left unmatched. The CDR3 extends over 15 amino acids. The CDR3: CASSQSREYQETQYF. DNA of the CDR3: TGCGCCAGCAGCCAATCGCGGGAGTACCAAGAGACCCAGTACTTC.